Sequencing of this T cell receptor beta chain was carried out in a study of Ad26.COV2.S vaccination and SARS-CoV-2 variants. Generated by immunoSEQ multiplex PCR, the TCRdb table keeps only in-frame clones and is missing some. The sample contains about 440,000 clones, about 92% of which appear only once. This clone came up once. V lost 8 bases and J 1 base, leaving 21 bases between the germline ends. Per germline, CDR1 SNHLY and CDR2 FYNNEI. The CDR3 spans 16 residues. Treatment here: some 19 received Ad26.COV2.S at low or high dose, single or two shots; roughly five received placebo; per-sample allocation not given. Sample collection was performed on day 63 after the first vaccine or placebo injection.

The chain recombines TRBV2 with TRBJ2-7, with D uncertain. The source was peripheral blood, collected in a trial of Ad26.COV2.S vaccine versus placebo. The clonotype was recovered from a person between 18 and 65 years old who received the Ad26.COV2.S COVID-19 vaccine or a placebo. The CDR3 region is CASSTPGTLISYEQYF. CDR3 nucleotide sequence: TGTGCCAGCTCGACCCCCGGAACCCTGATATCCTACGAGCAGTACTTC.